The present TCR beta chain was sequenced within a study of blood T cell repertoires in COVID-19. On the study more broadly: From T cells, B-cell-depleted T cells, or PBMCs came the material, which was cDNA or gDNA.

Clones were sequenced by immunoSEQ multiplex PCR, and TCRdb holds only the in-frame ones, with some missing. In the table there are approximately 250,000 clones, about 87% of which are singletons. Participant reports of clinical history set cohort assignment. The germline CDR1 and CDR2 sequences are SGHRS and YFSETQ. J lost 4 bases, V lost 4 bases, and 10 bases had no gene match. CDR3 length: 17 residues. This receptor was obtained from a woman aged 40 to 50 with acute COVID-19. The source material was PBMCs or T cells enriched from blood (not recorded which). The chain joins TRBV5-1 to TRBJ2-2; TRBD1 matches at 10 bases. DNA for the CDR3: TGCGCCAGCAGCCCCCTCCCCGGGACAGGGGCCACCGGGGAGCTGTTTTTT. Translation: CASSPLPGTGATGELFF.